The clone carrying this T cell receptor (beta chain) was counted a few times. The antigen is unknown. This sample is part of a study of T-cell reconstitution after alpha-beta-depleted transplantation in children. General study results and limits: Fresh T-cell production supplied most of the T-cell counts and diversity seen one year after transplant. Two months or so post-transplant, alpha-beta T cells reportedly derived from several hundred expanded graft clones.

Preparation of the TCRbeta library was carried out with unique molecular identifiers. In TCRdb, the PCR reads were re-called with MiXCR into one record per CDR3 protein. The sample carries a few hundred thousand distinct CDR3 sequences, 10% to 15% recorded once. The CDR3 is made up of 14 amino acids. V was clipped by 4 bases and J by 5 bases; unmatched bases: 6. CDR1 is ENHRY, CDR2 SYGVKD, per germline. The chain combines TRBV10-3 with TRBJ1-1, with TRBD1 matching 8 bases. Sequenced material: PBMCs, mostly from graft donor cells, taken 360 days after TCRalphabeta/CD19-depleted stem cell transplant. This clonotype originated in a male patient between 5 and 17 years old who had a stem cell transplant for acute myeloid leukemia, so the T cells may come from the graft donor. DNA for the CDR3: TGTGCCATCAGTGGACAGGGGAAGGAGACTGAAGCTTTCTTT. This translates into CAISGQGKETEAFF.